The sequence of this TCR beta chain was determined in a study of PD-1 blockade in classical Hodgkin lymphoma. Study-wide points: The causes of the repertoire differences, possibly disease activity or prior therapy, remain undefined. Reports indicated that newly diagnosed patients had lower baseline TCR diversity than healthy donors did.

Libraries were prepared by immunoSEQ multiplex PCR; TCRdb keeps only in-frame clonotypes and omits some of them. Among over 60,000 clones listed, nearly 95% were seen once. Note on this clone: Antigen: not known.

As to time point: newly diagnosed, previously untreated cHL patient sample. Serving as comparison were PBMCs from newly diagnosed, untreated classical Hodgkin lymphoma, which were sequenced alongside the relapsed/refractory trial patients. Germline V CDR1 and CDR2: LNHDA, SQIVND (reference sequence). The CDR3 is made up of 14 amino acids. The ends were cut back, 2 bases at V and 0 bases at J, with 4 bases in the middle. This chain links TRBV19 with TRBJ2-2; no definite D call. The sequence was obtained from a human donor with classical Hodgkin lymphoma. Sample: peripheral blood mononuclear cells (PBMCs). The chain's CDR3 is CASSISPNTGELFF. CDR3 DNA: TGTGCCAGTAGTATATCTCCGAACACCGGGGAGCTGTTTTTT.